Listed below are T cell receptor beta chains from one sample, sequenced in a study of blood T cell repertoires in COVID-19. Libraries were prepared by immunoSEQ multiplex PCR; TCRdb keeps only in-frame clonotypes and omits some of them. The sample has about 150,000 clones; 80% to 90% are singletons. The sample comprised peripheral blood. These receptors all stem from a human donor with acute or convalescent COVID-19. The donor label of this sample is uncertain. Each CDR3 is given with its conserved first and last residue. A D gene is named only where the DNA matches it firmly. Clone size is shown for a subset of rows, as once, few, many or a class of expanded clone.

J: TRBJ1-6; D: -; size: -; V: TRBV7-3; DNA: TGTGCCAGCAGCCCCTCGGGGTCCTATAATTCACCCCTCCACTTT; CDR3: CASSPSGSYNSPLHF
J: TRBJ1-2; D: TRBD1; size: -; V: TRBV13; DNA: TGTGCCAGCAGCTTAGAAAGGGGGCGCCCCTATGGCTACACCTTC; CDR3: CASSLERGRPYGYTF
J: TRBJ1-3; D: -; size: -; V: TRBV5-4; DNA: TGTGCCAGCAGCTTCGGGGTTTCAGGAAACACCATATATTTT; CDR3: CASSFGVSGNTIYF
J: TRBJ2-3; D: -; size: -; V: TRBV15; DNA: TGTGCCACCAGCAGAGATTTGAGCGGCACAGATACGCAGTATTTT; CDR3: CATSRDLSGTDTQYF
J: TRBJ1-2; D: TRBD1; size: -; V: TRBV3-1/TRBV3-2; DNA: TGTGCCAGCAGCCTTTTCTCCGGGACAGCAAGCTATGGCTACACCTTC; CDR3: CASSLFSGTASYGYTF
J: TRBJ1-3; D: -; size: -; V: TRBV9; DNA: TGTGCCAGCAGCGCTTCTGGAAACACCATATATTTT; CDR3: CASSASGNTIYF
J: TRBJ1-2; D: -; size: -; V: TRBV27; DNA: TGTGCCAGCAGCCTAGGGGTAGGCTATGGCTACACCTTC; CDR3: CASSLGVGYGYTF
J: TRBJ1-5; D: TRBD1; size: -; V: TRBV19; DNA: TGTGCCAGTAGCCCTATAGGTACCGGAGGGGGCCATCAGCCCCAGCATTTT; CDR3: CASSPIGTGGGHQPQHF
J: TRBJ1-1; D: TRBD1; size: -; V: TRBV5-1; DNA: TGCGCCAGCACCACGACAGGGGCGAACACTGAAGCTTTCTTT; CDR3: CASTTTGANTEAFF
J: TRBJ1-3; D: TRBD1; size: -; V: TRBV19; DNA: TGTGCCAGTAGTGCCACAGGGGTCACCATATATTTT; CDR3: CASSATGVTIYF
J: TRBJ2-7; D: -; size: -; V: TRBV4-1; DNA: TGCGCCAGCAGCCAAGAGGAGGGGGGGCCCTACGAGCAGTACTTC; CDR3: CASSQEEGGPYEQYF
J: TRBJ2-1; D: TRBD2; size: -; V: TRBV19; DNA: TGTGCCAGTACCCTGACTAGCGGGGGGGCCGACAATGAGCAGTTCTTC; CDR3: CASTLTSGGADNEQFF
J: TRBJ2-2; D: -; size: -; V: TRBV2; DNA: TGTGCCAGGCGTACAGGCGGGGAGCTGTTTTTT; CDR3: CARRTGGELFF
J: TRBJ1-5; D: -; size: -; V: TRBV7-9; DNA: TGTGCCAGCAGCCGGACACAGCAGCCCCAGCATTTT; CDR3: CASSRTQQPQHF
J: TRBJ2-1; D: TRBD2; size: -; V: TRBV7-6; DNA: TGTGCCAGCAGCTTAATCGTCGGGGGGACGTACAATGAGCAGTTCTTC; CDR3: CASSLIVGGTYNEQFF
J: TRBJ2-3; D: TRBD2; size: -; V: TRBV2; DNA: TGTGCCAGCAGTGAATTCCCAGCGGGGGTCACAGATACGCAGTATTTT; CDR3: CASSEFPAGVTDTQYF
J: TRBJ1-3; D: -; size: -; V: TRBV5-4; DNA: TGTGCCAGCTTCACTCGGGGGGGAGTAGGTGGAAACACCATATATTTT; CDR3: CASFTRGGVGGNTIYF
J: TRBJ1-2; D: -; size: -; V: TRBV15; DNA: TGTGCCACCAGCAGTACACCCCAAGGAGGGCGGGATGGCTACACCTTC; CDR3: CATSSTPQGGRDGYTF
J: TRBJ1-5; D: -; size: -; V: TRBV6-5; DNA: TGTGCCAGCCGGGAGTATAGCAATCAGCCCCAGCATTTT; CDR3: CASREYSNQPQHF
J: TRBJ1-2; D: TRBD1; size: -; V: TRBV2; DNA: TGTGCCAGCAGTGAGACAGGGAGACCGGGCTACTATGGCTACACCTTC; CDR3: CASSETGRPGYYGYTF
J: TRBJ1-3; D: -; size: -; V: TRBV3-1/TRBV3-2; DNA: TGTGCCAGCAGCCAAAGCGGGTCGGGAAACACCATATATTTT; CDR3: CASSQSGSGNTIYF
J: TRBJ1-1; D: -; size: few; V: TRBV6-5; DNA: TGTGCCAGCACTTTTGGAGGTCCCACTGAAGCTTTCTTT; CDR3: CASTFGGPTEAFF
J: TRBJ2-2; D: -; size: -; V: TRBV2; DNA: TGTGCCAGCAGTGGGGCAGGGGGGACCGGGGAGCTGTTTTTT; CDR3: CASSGAGGTGELFF
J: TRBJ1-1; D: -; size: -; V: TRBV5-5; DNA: TGTGCCAGCAGCTTGGCGGAGGGGTGGTCGGCTGAAGCTTTCTTT; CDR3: CASSLAEGWSAEAFF
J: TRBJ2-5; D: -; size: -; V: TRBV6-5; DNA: TGTGCCAGCAGTTACTCCAGGGGACAAGAGACCCAGTACTTC; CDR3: CASSYSRGQETQYF
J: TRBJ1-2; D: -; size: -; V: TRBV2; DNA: TGTGCCAGCACGCCGGATGGCTACACCTTC; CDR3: CASTPDGYTF
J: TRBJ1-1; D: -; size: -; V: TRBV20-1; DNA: TGCAGTGCTAGTCCGGAGACTGAAGCTTTCTTT; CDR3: CSASPETEAFF
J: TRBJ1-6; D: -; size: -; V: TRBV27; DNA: TGTGCCACCGACTATTCACCCCTCCACTTT; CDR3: CATDYSPLHF
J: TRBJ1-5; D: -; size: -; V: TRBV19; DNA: TGTGCCAGTAGTACCCAGGGAAACCGTGGGAATCAGCCCCAGCATTTT; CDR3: CASSTQGNRGNQPQHF
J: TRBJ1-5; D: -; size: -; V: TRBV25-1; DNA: TGTGCCAGCAGTGAATGGCGGGAGGAGGGACGGCCCCAGCATTTT; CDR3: CASSEWREEGRPQHF
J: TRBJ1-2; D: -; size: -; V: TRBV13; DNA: TGTGCCAGCAACCTTGAGGAGGGAAACTATGGCTACACCTTC; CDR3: CASNLEEGNYGYTF
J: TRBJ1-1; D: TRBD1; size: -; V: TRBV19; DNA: TGTGCCAGTAGTAGTACGAAAAACAGGGGATCGGGTCGGAACACTGAAGCTTTCTTT; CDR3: CASSSTKNRGSGRNTEAFF
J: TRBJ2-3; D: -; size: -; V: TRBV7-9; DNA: TGTGCCAGCAGCTTGCGGGACAGAATCACAGATACGCAGTATTTT; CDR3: CASSLRDRITDTQYF
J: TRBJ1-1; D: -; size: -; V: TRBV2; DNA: TGTGCCAGCAGTGGCTGGACTGGGATCGAAGCTTTCTTT; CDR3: CASSGWTGIEAFF
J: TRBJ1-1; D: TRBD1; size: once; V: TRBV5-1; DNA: TGCGCCAGCAGCACCGACAGGGGGCGGATGAACACTGAAGCTTTCTTT; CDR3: CASSTDRGRMNTEAFF
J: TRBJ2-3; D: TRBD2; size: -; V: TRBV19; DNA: TGTGCCAGTAGTCCAAGACTAGCGGGGGCCCCAGATACGCAGTATTTT; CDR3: CASSPRLAGAPDTQYF
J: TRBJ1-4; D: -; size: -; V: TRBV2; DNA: TGTGCCAGCAAGAGGGCCGGACAGAGAAATGAAAAACTGTTTTTT; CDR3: CASKRAGQRNEKLFF
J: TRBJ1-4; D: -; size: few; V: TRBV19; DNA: TGTGCCAGTAGTATTACAAGGAGGAGGGAAAAACTGTTTTTT; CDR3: CASSITRRREKLFF
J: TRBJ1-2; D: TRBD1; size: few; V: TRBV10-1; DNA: TGCGCCAGCGGACCCCCGGACAGGGGGCATCACAACTATGGCTACACCTTC; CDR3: CASGPPDRGHHNYGYTF
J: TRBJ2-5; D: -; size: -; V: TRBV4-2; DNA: TGTGCCAGCAGCCAAGCCCGTCTAGACCAAGAGACCCAGTACTTC; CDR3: CASSQARLDQETQYF
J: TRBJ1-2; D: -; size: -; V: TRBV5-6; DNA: TGTGCCAGCAGCTTGGCCGCAGGGGAGGGTTATGGCTACACCTTC; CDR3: CASSLAAGEGYGYTF
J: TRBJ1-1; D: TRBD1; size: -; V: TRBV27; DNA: TGTGCCAGCAGGGGACAGACCTCGAGCACTGAAGCTTTCTTT; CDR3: CASRGQTSSTEAFF
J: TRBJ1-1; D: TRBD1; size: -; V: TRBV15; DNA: TGTGCCACCAGCAGAGCTGGGACAGGGGGCACTGAAGCTTTCTTT; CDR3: CATSRAGTGGTEAFF
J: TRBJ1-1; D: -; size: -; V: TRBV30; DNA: TGTGCCTGGAGTTTGCGGGGACTGATGAACACTGAAGCTTTCTTT; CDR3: CAWSLRGLMNTEAFF
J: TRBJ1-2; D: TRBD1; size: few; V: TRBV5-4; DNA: TGTGCCAGCAGCTCACAGGGGGTTAACTATGGCTACACCTTC; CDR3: CASSSQGVNYGYTF
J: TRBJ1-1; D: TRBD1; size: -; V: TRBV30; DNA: TGTGCCCTAAGGGGACAGGGGAACACTGAAGCTTTCTTT; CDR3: CALRGQGNTEAFF
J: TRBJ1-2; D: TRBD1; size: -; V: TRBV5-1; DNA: TGCGCCAGCAGCGCTGAGGGACAGTTCTATGGCTACACCTTC; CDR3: CASSAEGQFYGYTF
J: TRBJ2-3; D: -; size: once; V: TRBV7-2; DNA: TGTGCCAGCAGCGCTAGAAGTGGGACAGATACGCAGTATTTT; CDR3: CASSARSGTDTQYF
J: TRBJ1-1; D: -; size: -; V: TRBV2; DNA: TGTGCCAGCACCACAGATAAGGGACACTCGAACACTGAAGCTTTCTTT; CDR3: CASTTDKGHSNTEAFF
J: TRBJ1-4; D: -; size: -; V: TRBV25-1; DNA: TGTGCCAGCAGTTCCTCCCGGTCTAATGAAAAACTGTTTTTT; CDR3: CASSSSRSNEKLFF
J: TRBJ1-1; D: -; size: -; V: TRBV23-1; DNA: TGCGCCAGCAGAGGACATTGTCGGAAATCAGCTTTCTTT; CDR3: CASRGHCRKSAFF
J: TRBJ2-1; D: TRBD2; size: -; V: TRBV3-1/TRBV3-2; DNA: TGTGCCAGCAGCCAAGAGGTAGTAGCGGGGCCTCAGTACAATGAGCAGTTCTTC; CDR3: CASSQEVVAGPQYNEQFF
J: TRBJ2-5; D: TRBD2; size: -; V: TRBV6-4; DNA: TGTGCCAGCAGTGAAGGGAGCGGGGGAGAGACCCAGTACTTC; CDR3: CASSEGSGGETQYF
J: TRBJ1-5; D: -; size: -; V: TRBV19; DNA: TGTGCCAGTAGTATACGAAAGGAGGTGAGCAATCAGCCCCAGCATTTT; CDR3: CASSIRKEVSNQPQHF